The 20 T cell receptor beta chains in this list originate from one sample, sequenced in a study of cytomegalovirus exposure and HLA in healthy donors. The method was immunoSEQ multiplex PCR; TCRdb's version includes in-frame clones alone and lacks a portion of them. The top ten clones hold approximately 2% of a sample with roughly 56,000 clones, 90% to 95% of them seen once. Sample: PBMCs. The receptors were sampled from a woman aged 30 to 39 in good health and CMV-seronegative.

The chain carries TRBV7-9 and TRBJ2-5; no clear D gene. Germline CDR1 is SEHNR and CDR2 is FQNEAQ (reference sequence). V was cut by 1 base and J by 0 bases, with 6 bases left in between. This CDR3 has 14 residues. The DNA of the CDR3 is TGTGCCAGCAGCTTAGGCGTGTACCAAGAGACCCAGTACTTC. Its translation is CASSLGVYQETQYF.

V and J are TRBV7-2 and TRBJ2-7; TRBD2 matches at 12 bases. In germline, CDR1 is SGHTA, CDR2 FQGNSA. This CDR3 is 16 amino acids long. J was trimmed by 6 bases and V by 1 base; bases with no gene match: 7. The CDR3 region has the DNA TGTGCCAGCAGCTTAGGCCACCTAGCGGGAGGGACCGAGCAGTACTTC. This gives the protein CASSLGHLAGGTEQYF.

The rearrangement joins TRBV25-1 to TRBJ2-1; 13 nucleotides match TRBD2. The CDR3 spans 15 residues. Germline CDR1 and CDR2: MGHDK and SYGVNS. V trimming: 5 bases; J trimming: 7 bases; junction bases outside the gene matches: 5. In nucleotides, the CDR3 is TGTGCCAGCAGTAGTCAGGGACTAGCGGGAAATGAGCAGTTCTTC. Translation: CASSSQGLAGNEQFF.

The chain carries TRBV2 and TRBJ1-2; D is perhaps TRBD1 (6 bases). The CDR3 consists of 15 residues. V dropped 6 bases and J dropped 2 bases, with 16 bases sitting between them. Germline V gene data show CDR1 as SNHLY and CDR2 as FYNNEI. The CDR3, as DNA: TGTGCCAGCAGCTTCCACGGACAGTCCAACTATGGCTACACCTTC. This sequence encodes CASSFHGQSNYGYTF.

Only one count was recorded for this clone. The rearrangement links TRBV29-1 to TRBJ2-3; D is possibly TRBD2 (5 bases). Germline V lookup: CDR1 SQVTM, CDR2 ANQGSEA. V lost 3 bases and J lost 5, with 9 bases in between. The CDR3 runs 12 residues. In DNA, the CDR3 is TGCAGCGTTGACTCAGGAGGAGATACGCAGTATTTT. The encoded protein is CSVDSGGDTQYF.

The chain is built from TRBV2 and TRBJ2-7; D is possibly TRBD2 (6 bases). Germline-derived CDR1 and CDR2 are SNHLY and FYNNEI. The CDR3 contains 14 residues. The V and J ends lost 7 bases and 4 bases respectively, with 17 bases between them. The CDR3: CASTLEGGGYEQYF. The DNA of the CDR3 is TGTGCCAGCACTTTGGAGGGAGGAGGGTACGAGCAGTACTTC.

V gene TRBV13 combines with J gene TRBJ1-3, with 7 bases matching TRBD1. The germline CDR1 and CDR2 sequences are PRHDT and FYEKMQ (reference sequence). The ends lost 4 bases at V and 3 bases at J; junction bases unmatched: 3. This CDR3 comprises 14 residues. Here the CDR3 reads CASSSWDSGNTIYF. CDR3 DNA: TGTGCCAGCAGCTCTTGGGACAGTGGAAACACCATATATTTT. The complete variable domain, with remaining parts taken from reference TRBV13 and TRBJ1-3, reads AAGVIQSPRHLIKEKRETATLKCYPIPRHDTVYWYQQGPGQDPQFLISFYEKMQSDKGSIPDRFSAQQFSDYHSELNMSSLELGDSALYFCASSSWDSGNTIYFGEGSWLTVV.

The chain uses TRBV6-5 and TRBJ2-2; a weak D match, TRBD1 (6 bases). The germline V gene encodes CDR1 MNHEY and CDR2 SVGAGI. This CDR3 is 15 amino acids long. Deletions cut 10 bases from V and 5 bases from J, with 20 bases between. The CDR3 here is CATGRWGLETGELFF. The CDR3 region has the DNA TGTGCCACCGGGCGGTGGGGGCTAGAAACCGGGGAGCTGTTTTTT.

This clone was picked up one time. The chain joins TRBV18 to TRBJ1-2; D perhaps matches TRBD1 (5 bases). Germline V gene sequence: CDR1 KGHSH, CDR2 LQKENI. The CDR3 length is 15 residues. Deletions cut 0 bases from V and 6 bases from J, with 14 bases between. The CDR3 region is CASSPPSPGMDGYTF. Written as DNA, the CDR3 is TGTGCCAGCTCACCACCGAGTCCAGGGATGGATGGCTACACCTTC.

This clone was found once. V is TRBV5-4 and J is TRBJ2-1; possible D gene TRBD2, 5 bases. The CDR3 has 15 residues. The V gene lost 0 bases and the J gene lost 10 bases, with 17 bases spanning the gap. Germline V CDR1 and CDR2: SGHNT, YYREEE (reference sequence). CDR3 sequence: CASSLGTGLMREQFF. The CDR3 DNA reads TGTGCCAGCAGCTTGGGGACTGGCCTTATGCGGGAGCAGTTCTTC.

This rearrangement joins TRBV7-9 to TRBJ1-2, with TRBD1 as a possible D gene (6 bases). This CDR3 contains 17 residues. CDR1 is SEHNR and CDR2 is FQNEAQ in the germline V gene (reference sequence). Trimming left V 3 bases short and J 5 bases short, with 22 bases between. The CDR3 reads CASSFVRMGAAEYGYTF. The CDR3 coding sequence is TGTGCCAGCAGCTTTGTGCGAATGGGGGCCGCGGAATATGGCTACACCTTC.

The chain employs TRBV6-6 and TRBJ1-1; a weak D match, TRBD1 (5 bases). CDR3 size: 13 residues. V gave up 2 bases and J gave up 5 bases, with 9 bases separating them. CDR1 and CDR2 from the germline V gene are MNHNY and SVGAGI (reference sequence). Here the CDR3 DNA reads TGTGCCAGCAGTTACATGGGGGGAACTGAAGCTTTCTTT. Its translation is CASSYMGGTEAFF.

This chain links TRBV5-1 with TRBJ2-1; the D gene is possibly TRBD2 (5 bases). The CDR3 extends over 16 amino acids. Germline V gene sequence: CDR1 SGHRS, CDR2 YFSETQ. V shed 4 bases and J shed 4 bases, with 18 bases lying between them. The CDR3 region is CASSPKVEALYNEQFF. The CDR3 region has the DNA TGCGCCAGCAGCCCCAAGGTGGAGGCGCTGTACAATGAGCAGTTCTTC.

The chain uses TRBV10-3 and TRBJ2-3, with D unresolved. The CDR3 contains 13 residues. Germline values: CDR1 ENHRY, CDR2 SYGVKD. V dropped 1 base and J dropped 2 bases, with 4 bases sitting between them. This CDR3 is CAISEWATDTQYF. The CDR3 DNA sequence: TGTGCCATCAGTGAGTGGGCCACAGATACGCAGTATTTT.

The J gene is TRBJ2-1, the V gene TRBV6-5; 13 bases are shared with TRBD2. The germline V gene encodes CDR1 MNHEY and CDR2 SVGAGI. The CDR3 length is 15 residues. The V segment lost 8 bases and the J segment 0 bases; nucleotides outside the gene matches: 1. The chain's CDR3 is CASRTSGSSYNEQFF. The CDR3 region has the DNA TGTGCCAGCCGGACTAGCGGGAGCTCCTACAATGAGCAGTTCTTC.

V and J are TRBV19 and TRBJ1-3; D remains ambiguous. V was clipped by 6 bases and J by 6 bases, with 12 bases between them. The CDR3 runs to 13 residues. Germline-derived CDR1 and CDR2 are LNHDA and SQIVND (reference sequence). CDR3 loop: CASRTPGANTIYF. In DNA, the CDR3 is TGTGCCAGTAGGACACCTGGCGCAAACACCATATATTTT.

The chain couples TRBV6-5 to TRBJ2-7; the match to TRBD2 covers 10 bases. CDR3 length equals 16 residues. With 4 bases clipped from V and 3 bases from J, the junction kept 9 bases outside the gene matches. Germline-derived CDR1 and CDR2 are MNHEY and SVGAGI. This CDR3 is CASSSIRTSGVYEQYF. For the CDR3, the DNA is TGTGCCAGCAGTTCAATCAGGACTAGCGGAGTCTACGAGCAGTACTTC.

The DNA of the CDR3 is TGCAGCGTTGGTTCGGGGAGGAGCTCCTACGAGCAGTACTTC. Its protein is CSVGSGRSSYEQYF. The chain links TRBV29-1 to TRBJ2-7, with D tentatively TRBD2 (6 bases). Between the trimmed V and J ends, which lost 4 bases and 0 bases, there was a span of 13 bases. This CDR3 has 14 amino acids. The V gene's germline CDR1 is SQVTM and CDR2 ANQGSEA.

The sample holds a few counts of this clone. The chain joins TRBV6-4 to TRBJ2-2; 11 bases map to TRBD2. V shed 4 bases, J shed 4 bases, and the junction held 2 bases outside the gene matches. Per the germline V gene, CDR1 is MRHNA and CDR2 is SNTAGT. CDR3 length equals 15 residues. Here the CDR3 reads CASSVAGGSTGELFF. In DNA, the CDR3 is TGTGCCAGCAGTGTAGCGGGAGGGAGCACCGGGGAGCTGTTTTTT.

CDR3 DNA sequence: TGTGCCAGCAGCTTTTACCGATCAGGGGGGGAAAAACTGTTTTTT. This codes for CASSFYRSGGEKLFF. The rearrangement joins TRBV5-8 to TRBJ1-4; 7 nucleotides match TRBD1. The CDR3 runs to 15 residues. The trim removed 2 bases at V and 8 bases at J, leaving 9 bases unmatched. The germline V gene encodes CDR1 SGHTS and CDR2 YDEGEE.